The rows below give T cell receptor beta chains drawn from one sample of a study of blood T cells in healthy people across ages. TCRdb reprocessed the 5' RACE reads with MiXCR, giving one entry per CDR3 protein. The profile covers 750,000 to 950,000 distinct CDR3 sequences, with about 48% appearing a single time and approximately 40% taken by the ten largest. Sequencing was carried out using blood. Receptor source: an elderly man in good health. Both conserved end residues are part of each CDR3. The D gene is left open where the match is weak. Rows give clone size only sometimes, using once, few, many, or a class for an expanded clone.

D: .; J: TRBJ2-6; size: .; V: TRBV3-1; CDR3: CASSQAGASLSGADVLTF; DNA: TGTGCCAGCAGCCAGGCAGGGGCCTCACTCTCTGGGGCCGACGTCCTGACTTTC
D: TRBD1; J: TRBJ1-5; size: once; V: TRBV4-2; CDR3: CASSQGRGQYSNQPQHF; DNA: TGTGCCAGCAGCCAAGGGAGGGGACAGTATAGCAATCAGCCCCAGCATTTT
D: .; J: TRBJ1-2; size: .; V: TRBV7-3; CDR3: CASSPTAGNYGYTF; DNA: TGTGCCAGCAGCCCTACGGCCGGAAACTATGGCTACACCTTC
D: .; J: TRBJ1-1; size: few; V: TRBV27; CDR3: CASSLRTSEAFF; DNA: TGTGCCAGCAGTTTACGGACCTCTGAAGCTTTCTTT
D: .; J: TRBJ2-5; size: few; V: TRBV20-1; CDR3: CSARDRAGRETQYF; DNA: TGCAGTGCTAGAGATCGGGCGGGGCGGGAGACCCAGTACTTC
D: .; J: TRBJ2-2; size: few; V: TRBV6-2/TRBV6-3; CDR3: CASSYAQVNTGELFF; DNA: TGTGCCAGCAGTTACGCACAGGTTAACACCGGGGAGCTGTTTTTT
D: .; J: TRBJ1-4; size: .; V: TRBV9; CDR3: CVSSARQDNEKLFF; DNA: TGTGTCAGCAGCGCTCGACAGGATAATGAAAAACTGTTTTTT
D: TRBD2; J: TRBJ2-3; size: few; V: TRBV27; CDR3: CASSFNSGRPTDTQYF; DNA: TGTGCCAGCAGTTTTAATAGCGGGAGACCCACAGATACGCAGTATTTT
D: .; J: TRBJ2-7; size: .; V: TRBV9; CDR3: CASSVGQLASYEQYF; DNA: TGTGCCAGCAGCGTAGGCCAACTCGCCTCCTACGAGCAGTACTTC
D: .; J: TRBJ2-5; size: .; V: TRBV2; CDR3: CASSEFLTPGEAQYF; DNA: TGTGCCAGCAGTGAATTCCTCACACCTGGGGAGGCCCAGTACTTC
D: .; J: TRBJ2-5; size: few; V: TRBV10-3; CDR3: CAISEWETQYF; DNA: TGTGCCATCAGTGAGTGGGAGACCCAGTACTTC
D: .; J: TRBJ2-4; size: .; V: TRBV29-1; CDR3: CSVEDPVGNIQYF; DNA: TGCAGCGTTGAAGATCCGGTCGGAAACATTCAGTACTTC
D: .; J: TRBJ2-3; size: .; V: TRBV7-9; CDR3: CASSGEGTDTQYF; DNA: TGTGCCAGCAGCGGGGAGGGCACAGATACGCAGTATTTT
D: TRBD1; J: TRBJ1-2; size: medium-sized; V: TRBV5-1; CDR3: CASSSGGDGGYTF; DNA: TGCGCCAGCAGCTCAGGGGGTGATGGTGGCTACACCTTC
D: .; J: TRBJ2-5; size: few; V: TRBV11-2; CDR3: CASSLKEETQYF; DNA: TGTGCCAGCAGCTTGAAGGAAGAGACCCAGTACTTC
D: TRBD1; J: TRBJ2-1; size: .; V: TRBV20-1; CDR3: CSAQGAISYNEQFF; DNA: TGCAGCGCACAGGGGGCAATTTCCTACAATGAGCAGTTCTTC
D: .; J: TRBJ2-7; size: once; V: TRBV12-3/TRBV12-4; CDR3: CASGRNSEQYF; DNA: TGTGCCAGCGGCCGCAATTCCGAGCAGTACTTC
D: .; J: TRBJ1-1; size: few; V: TRBV7-2; CDR3: CASSFLRTNTEAFF; DNA: TGTGCCAGCAGCTTCCTCCGGACGAACACTGAAGCTTTCTTT
D: .; J: TRBJ2-7; size: once; V: TRBV2; CDR3: CASSVEQGLSYEQYF; DNA: TGTGCCAGCAGTGTCGAACAGGGTCTCTCCTACGAGCAGTATTTC
D: TRBD2; J: TRBJ2-1; size: .; V: TRBV5-1; CDR3: CASSLTLAAINEQFF; DNA: TGCGCCAGCAGCTTGACACTAGCGGCAATCAATGAGCAGTTCTTC
D: .; J: TRBJ1-5; size: .; V: TRBV29-1; CDR3: CSVVLSGGGNQPQHF; DNA: TGCAGCGTTGTACTTTCAGGCGGAGGCAATCAGCCCCAGCATTTT
D: TRBD2; J: TRBJ2-5; size: .; V: TRBV24-1; CDR3: CATSDFAGGIETQYF; DNA: TGTGCCACCAGTGATTTCGCGGGAGGGATCGAGACCCAGTACTTC
D: .; J: TRBJ2-2; size: .; V: TRBV6-5; CDR3: CASSYSRGTPLAGELFF; DNA: TGTGCCAGCAGTTACTCGAGGGGGACCCCTTTGGCCGGGGAGCTGTTTTTT
D: .; J: TRBJ2-1; size: .; V: TRBV7-2; CDR3: CASSLLDTGPEPQFF; DNA: TGTGCCAGCAGCTTATTGGATACGGGCCCCGAACCCCAGTTCTTC
D: TRBD2; J: TRBJ2-7; size: few; V: TRBV20-1; CDR3: CSARTGGSRTYEQYF; DNA: TGCAGTGCTCGGACGGGGGGGTCTAGGACCTACGAGCAGTACTTC
D: .; J: TRBJ2-3; size: .; V: TRBV7-9; CDR3: CASSAGWASAGRYAYF; DNA: TGTGCCAGCAGCGCGGGGTGGGCATCTGCGGGCAGATACGCGTATTTT
D: .; J: TRBJ1-2; size: .; V: TRBV4-1; CDR3: CASSPRGIDYGYTF; DNA: TGCGCCAGCAGCCCGCGGGGTATCGACTATGGCTACACCTTC